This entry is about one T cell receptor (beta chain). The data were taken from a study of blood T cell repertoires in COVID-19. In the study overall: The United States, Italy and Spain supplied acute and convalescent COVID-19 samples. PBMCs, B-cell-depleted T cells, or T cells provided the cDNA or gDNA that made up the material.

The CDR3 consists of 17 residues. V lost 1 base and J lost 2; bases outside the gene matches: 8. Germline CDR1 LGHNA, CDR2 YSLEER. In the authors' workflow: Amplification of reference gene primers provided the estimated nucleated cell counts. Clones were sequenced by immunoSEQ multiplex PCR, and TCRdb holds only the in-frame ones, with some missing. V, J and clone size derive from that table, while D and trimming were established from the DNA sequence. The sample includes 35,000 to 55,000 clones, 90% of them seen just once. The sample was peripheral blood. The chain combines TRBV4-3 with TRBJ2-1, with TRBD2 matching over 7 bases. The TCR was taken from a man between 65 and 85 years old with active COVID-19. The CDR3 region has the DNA TGCGCCAGCAGCCAAGTACCCGGCGGGAGCCCCTACAATGAGCAGTTCTTC. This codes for CASSQVPGGSPYNEQFF.